This TCR beta chain was recorded in a study of OX40 agonist ivuxolimab in advanced cancers. About the research overall: The mean age was approximately 60 years, ranging from 23 to 79, with about four fifths of participants male.

Any history of autoimmune disease or systemic immunosuppression disqualified patients. V was shortened by 5 bases and J by 0 bases, with 5 bases between the two germline ends. Germline V gene data show CDR1 as MNHNY and CDR2 as SVGAGI (reference sequence). This CDR3 has 13 amino acids. TCRdb keeps only in-frame clones here, not all; method: immunoSEQ multiplex PCR. The sample yields some 83,000 clones, about 93% seen once. Sample: CD4+ or CD8+ T cells sorted from blood, taken in a trial of the OX40 agonist ivuxolimab. The TCR sequence derives from an adult with an advanced solid tumor such as melanoma, head and neck, liver or kidney cancer. V is TRBV6-6 and J is TRBJ1-5; the D is unclear. The CDR3: CASSDYSNQPQHF. Written as DNA, the CDR3 is TGTGCCAGCAGTGATTATAGCAATCAGCCCCAGCATTTT.